Listed below are T cell receptor beta chains from one sample, sequenced in a study of shared clonotypes between healthy human individuals. Assay used: immunoSEQ multiplex PCR; TCRdb lists only in-frame clones, some missing. Of 1.5 million to 2.5 million clones detected, less than 95% appear once; the ten largest clones hold 0.9% to 1.5%. Sequencing used naive CD8+ T cells sorted from blood. These receptors came from a man younger than 30 in good health. CDR3s include the opening cysteine and the closing phenylalanine or tryptophan. The D gene is left open where the match is weak. Size is stated for part of the rows, as once, few or many counts, or as a class when the clone is expanded.

size: .; D: TRBD1; V: TRBV19; J: TRBJ2-7; CDR3: CASSIWDRGSYEQYF; DNA: TGTGCCAGTAGTATCTGGGACAGGGGGTCCTACGAGCAGTACTTC
size: .; D: TRBD1; V: TRBV4-3; J: TRBJ1-4; CDR3: CASSQETGATNEKLFF; DNA: TGCGCCAGCAGCCAAGAAACAGGGGCAACTAATGAAAAACTGTTTTTT
size: .; D: TRBD1; V: TRBV5-1; J: TRBJ1-3; CDR3: CASSVTGVSGNTIYF; DNA: TGCGCCAGCAGCGTGACAGGGGTCTCTGGAAACACCATATATTTT
size: .; D: .; V: TRBV19; J: TRBJ1-5; CDR3: CASSTTVAGYQPQHF; DNA: TGTGCCAGTAGTACGACAGTCGCGGGCTATCAGCCCCAGCATTTT
size: .; D: .; V: TRBV27; J: TRBJ2-7; CDR3: CASSPRTAPGYEQYF; DNA: TGTGCCAGCAGTCCGAGGACGGCCCCGGGGTACGAGCAGTACTTC
size: .; D: .; V: TRBV5-1; J: TRBJ2-3; CDR3: CASSLWAGENRDTQYF; DNA: TGCGCCAGCAGCTTGTGGGCAGGTGAGAATCGGGATACGCAGTATTTT
size: .; D: .; V: TRBV30; J: TRBJ2-7; CDR3: CAWSVPPGGYEQYF; DNA: TGTGCCTGGAGTGTACCCCCCGGGGGCTACGAGCAGTACTTC
size: .; D: .; V: TRBV7-8; J: TRBJ2-2; CDR3: CASSPLRGTNTGELFF; DNA: TGTGCCAGCAGCCCCCTCAGGGGAACGAACACCGGGGAGCTGTTTTTT
size: once; D: TRBD2; V: TRBV27; J: TRBJ2-7; CDR3: CASSFGTSGREQYF; DNA: TGTGCCAGCAGTTTTGGGACTAGCGGGAGAGAGCAGTACTTC
size: .; D: TRBD1; V: TRBV4-1; J: TRBJ2-7; CDR3: CASSLKLTGTYEQYF; DNA: TGCGCCAGCAGCCTCAAGCTGACAGGGACCTACGAGCAGTACTTC
size: .; D: .; V: TRBV19; J: TRBJ1-3; CDR3: CASSGRNHSGNTIYF; DNA: TGTGCCAGTAGCGGCAGGAACCATTCTGGAAACACCATATATTTT
size: .; D: TRBD2; V: TRBV5-6; J: TRBJ2-3; CDR3: CASSPPVGLAASTDTQYF; DNA: TGTGCCAGCAGCCCCCCCGTCGGACTAGCGGCTTCCACAGATACGCAGTATTTT
size: .; D: .; V: TRBV23-1; J: TRBJ1-2; CDR3: CASRHPAWGYTF; DNA: TGCGCCAGCAGGCACCCCGCGTGGGGCTACACCTTC
size: .; D: TRBD1; V: TRBV5-4; J: TRBJ1-2; CDR3: CASSRTGINYGYTF; DNA: TGTGCCAGCAGCAGGACAGGGATAAACTATGGCTACACCTTC
size: .; D: TRBD1; V: TRBV27; J: TRBJ2-7; CDR3: CASSSLAVSGTGDEQYF; DNA: TGTGCCAGCAGCTCCCTAGCAGTTTCTGGGACAGGGGACGAGCAGTACTTC
size: .; D: .; V: TRBV2; J: TRBJ2-2; CDR3: CASMLAGPIGELFF; DNA: TGTGCCAGCATGTTGGCGGGGCCAATCGGGGAGCTGTTTTTT
size: .; D: TRBD2; V: TRBV7-9; J: TRBJ2-3; CDR3: CASSLGTSGGDTQYF; DNA: TGTGCCAGCAGCCTAGGGACTAGCGGGGGAGATACGCAGTATTTT
size: .; D: TRBD1; V: TRBV7-2; J: TRBJ2-3; CDR3: CASSLDRGADTQYF; DNA: TGTGCCAGCAGCTTAGACAGGGGCGCAGATACGCAGTATTTT
size: .; D: .; V: TRBV25-1; J: TRBJ1-1; CDR3: CASSDPGAFF; DNA: TGTGCCAGCAGTGACCCCGGAGCTTTCTTT
size: .; D: .; V: TRBV2; J: TRBJ1-3; CDR3: CASSDPWGGSGNTIYF; DNA: TGTGCCAGCAGTGACCCCTGGGGGGGCTCTGGAAACACCATATATTTT
size: once; D: TRBD2; V: TRBV6-1; J: TRBJ2-3; CDR3: CASSDLAGGTDTQYF; DNA: TGTGCCAGCAGTGACCTAGCGGGAGGCACAGATACGCAGTATTTT
size: .; D: .; V: TRBV6-6; J: TRBJ2-7; CDR3: CASSSTGTISYEQYF; DNA: TGTGCCAGCAGTTCTACAGGGACGATCTCCTACGAGCAGTACTTC
size: .; D: TRBD1; V: TRBV6-6; J: TRBJ1-2; CDR3: CASSGSGTDYGYTF; DNA: TGTGCCAGCAGTGGCTCCGGGACAGACTATGGCTACACCTTC
size: .; D: .; V: TRBV6-5; J: TRBJ2-1; CDR3: CASSSGLSSYNEQFF; DNA: TGTGCCAGCAGTTCCGGATTAAGCTCCTACAATGAGCAGTTCTTC
size: .; D: .; V: TRBV2; J: TRBJ2-5; CDR3: CASSEWGQETQYF; DNA: TGTGCCAGCAGTGAGTGGGGGCAAGAGACCCAGTACTTC
size: .; D: .; V: TRBV7-9; J: TRBJ1-1; CDR3: CASRRSEHLNTEAFF; DNA: TGTGCCAGCAGGCGTTCGGAACATCTGAACACTGAAGCTTTCTTT
size: .; D: TRBD1; V: TRBV10-3; J: TRBJ2-1; CDR3: CAISPAADRGYNEQFF; DNA: TGTGCCATCAGTCCCGCTGCGGACAGGGGATACAATGAGCAGTTCTTC
size: .; D: TRBD2; V: TRBV30; J: TRBJ2-3; CDR3: CAWGREDQSDTQYF; DNA: TGTGCCTGGGGGCGGGAGGATCAATCAGATACGCAGTATTTT
size: .; D: TRBD1; V: TRBV7-9; J: TRBJ2-3; CDR3: CASSSWDSSTDTQYF; DNA: TGTGCCAGCAGCTCCTGGGACAGCTCCACAGATACGCAGTATTTT